Each of the 20 T cell receptor beta chains below was sequenced from the same sample in a study of CD8+CD57+ T cells in acquired aplastic anemia. Genomic DNA was employed as the template in profiling TCR beta VDJ and CDR3. A single record per CDR3 protein comes from TCRdb applying MiXCR to the reads. The sample yields about 270,000 distinct CDR3 sequences, around three fifths seen once. The source material was sorted CD4+, CD8+, or CD8+CD57+ T cells (not recorded which) from PBMCs. The receptor set was obtained from a human donor with severe aplastic anemia or a healthy control (not recorded which).

By share of the sample, this clonotype is medium-sized. The chain combines TRBV7-2 with TRBJ1-6; 8 nucleotides agree with TRBD1. CDR3 length: 15 amino acids. V dropped 6 bases and J dropped 6; count of bases not matched to a gene: 7. Germline V gene data show CDR1 as SGHTA and CDR2 as FQGNSA. CDR3 sequence reads: CASSLGQEFNSPLHF. In DNA, the CDR3 is TGTGCCAGCAGTCTGGGACAGGAGTTTAATTCACCCCTCCACTTT.

This clonotype was detected a few times. A much larger clone lies one base from this, so it may be a read error. This sequence joins TRBV7-8 and TRBJ2-7; the D is unclear. From germline, CDR1 is SGHVS and CDR2 FQNEAQ. This CDR3 contains 12 residues. Between the trimmed V and J ends, which lost 2 bases and 1 base, there was a span of 3 bases. CDR3 protein: CASSLRSYEQYF. The CDR3 region has the DNA TGTGCCAGCAGCTTAAGGTCCTACGAGCAGTACTTC.

This rearrangement joins TRBV12-3 or TRBV12-4 to TRBJ2-5; 8 nucleotides agree with TRBD2. V lost 6 bases to trimming and J lost 5 bases; unmatched junction nucleotides: 8. There are 14 residues in the CDR3. The CDR3 DNA is TGTGCCAGCAGGATAGCGGGGCTGGGGGAGACCCAGTACTTC. This translates into CASRIAGLGETQYF.

Ten or more counts support this clonotype. The J gene is TRBJ2-3, the V gene TRBV19; D is undetermined. Trimming pared 6 bases from V and 8 bases from J, leaving 12 bases between. Looked up from germline, CDR1 is LNHDA and CDR2 is SQIVND (reference sequence). This CDR3 comprises 12 residues. The CDR3 spells CASSADVVTQYF. For the CDR3, the DNA is TGTGCCAGTAGCGCGGACGTGGTTACGCAGTATTTT.

The rearrangement links TRBV20-1 to TRBJ2-1; TRBD2 is a possible D gene (6 bases). The CDR3 covers 19 residues. V lost 6 bases and J 5 bases, leaving 32 bases between the germline ends. The V gene's germline CDR1 is DFQATT and CDR2 SNEGSKA (reference sequence). CDR3 coding DNA: TGCAGTGCCCTACATCCTCGTCTTCTTGCCCCGGGAGATAACAATGAGCAGTTCTTC. This encodes CSALHPRLLAPGDNNEQFF.

The CDR3: CASSLGQGITEQYF. DNA for the CDR3: TGTGCCAGCAGCCTCGGACAGGGTATCACCGAGCAGTACTTC. The chain uses TRBV7-9 and TRBJ2-7; 8 positions match TRBD1. Germline V gives CDR1 SEHNR, CDR2 FQNEAQ (reference sequence). V gave up 5 bases and J gave up 6 bases; unmatched junction bases: 9. The CDR3 contains 14 residues.

This clonotype was detected only a few times. This rearrangement joins TRBV5-1 to TRBJ1-6; 11 bases are a match to TRBD1. The CDR3 runs 15 residues. CDR1 is SGHRS and CDR2 is YFSETQ in the germline V gene. With 4 bases clipped from V and 10 bases from J, the junction kept 7 bases outside the gene matches. Written as DNA, the CDR3 is TGCGCCAGCAGCGAGAGGACAGGGGGCGACTCACCCCTCCACTTT. It specifies CASSERTGGDSPLHF.

The V gene is TRBV9, the J gene TRBJ1-3; the D is unclear. Germline V CDR1 and CDR2: SGDLS, YYNGEE. CDR3 length: 13 amino acids. V was pared by 4 bases and J by 7 bases, with 12 bases between. The DNA for the CDR3 is TGTGCCAGCAGCTTAGCGGGGAGGAACACCATATATTTT. This encodes CASSLAGRNTIYF.

This clonotype was counted at least ten times. This chain connects TRBV5-1 to TRBJ2-7, with D possibly TRBD2 on 5 matching bases. V dropped 2 bases and J dropped 2 bases, with 11 bases sitting between them. The CDR3 length is 14 residues. The germline CDR1 and CDR2 sequences are SGHRS and YFSETQ. The chain's CDR3 is CASSFGSTTYEQYF. The DNA of the CDR3 is TGCGCCAGCAGCTTTGGGTCGACTACCTACGAGCAGTACTTC. Using reference TRBV5-1 and TRBJ2-7 for the parts outside the CDR3, the full variable domain is KAGVTQTPRYLIKTRGQQVTLSCSPISGHRSVSWYQQTPGQGLQFLFEYFSETQRNKGNFPGRFSGRQFSNSRSEMNVSTLELGDSALYLCASSFGSTTYEQYFGPGTRLTVT.

V is TRBV19 and J is TRBJ2-3, with 8 bases that match TRBD1. This CDR3 is 17 amino acids long. V trimming: 1 base; J trimming: 1 base; junction bases outside the gene matches: 7. Germline assignment: CDR1 LNHDA and CDR2 SQIVND (reference sequence). This chain's CDR3 is CASSIVRQGFGTDTQYF. The CDR3 bases are TGTGCCAGTAGTATAGTCCGACAGGGGTTTGGCACAGATACGCAGTATTTT.

The rearrangement links TRBV9 to TRBJ1-4, with TRBD1 matching 7 bases. The CDR3 totals 16 residues. The germline V gene encodes CDR1 SGDLS and CDR2 YYNGEE. The trim removed 4 bases at V and 3 bases at J, leaving 9 bases unmatched. The CDR3 sequence: CASSPPTGVANEKLFF. Here the CDR3 DNA reads TGTGCCAGCAGCCCACCCACAGGGGTGGCTAATGAAAAACTGTTTTTT.

The chain uses TRBV11-2 and TRBJ2-1; no clear D. The CDR3 consists of 13 residues. Per germline, CDR1 SGHAT and CDR2 FQNNGV. Trimming removed 2 bases at V and 5 bases at J, with 7 bases between. The CDR3 loop is CASSLTLNNEQFF. CDR3 sequence (DNA): TGTGCCAGCAGCTTAACCCTCAACAATGAGCAGTTCTTC.

This clonotype was found a few times. The V call is TRBV19, the J call TRBJ1-5; no definite D call. Germline loops: CDR1 LNHDA, CDR2 SQIVND (reference sequence). The CDR3 extends over 14 amino acids. The ends were cut back, 3 bases at V and 3 bases at J, with 9 bases in the middle. The CDR3, as DNA: TGTGCCAGTAGTATTAGACTGCTCAATCAGCCCCAGCATTTT. This sequence encodes CASSIRLLNQPQHF. The complete variable domain, with remaining parts taken from reference TRBV19 and TRBJ1-5, reads DGGITQSPKYLFRKEGQNVTLSCEQNLNHDAMYWYRQDPGQGLRLIYYSQIVNDFQKGDIAEGYSVSREKKESFPLTVTSAQKNPTAFYLCASSIRLLNQPQHFGDGTRLSIL.

The rearrangement uses TRBV20-1 and TRBJ1-2; D may be TRBD1 (5 bases). CDR1 is DFQATT and CDR2 is SNEGSKA in the germline V gene (reference sequence). V lost 3 bases and J lost 6, with 17 bases in between. This CDR3 is 14 amino acids long. The CDR3 DNA reads as TGCAGTGCTAGTCCCAGGCTTGAGGGGAATGGCTACACCTTC. Its protein product is CSASPRLEGNGYTF.

With respect to this clonotype: A much larger clone lies one base from this, so it may be a read error. Here the CDR3 omits its conserved ending phenylalanine or tryptophan, so a read error is the likely source. This chain's CDR3 is CASSPLLAGDNEQFL. The CDR3 nucleotides read TGTGCCAGCAGCCCTCTTCTAGCGGGGGACAATGAGCAGTTCCTC. The gene calls are TRBV3-1 and TRBJ2-1; 10 bases line up with TRBD2. The junction had 5 bases not matched to a gene; V was cut back by 4 bases and J by 5 bases. Germline CDR1 is LGHDT and CDR2 is YNNKEL (reference sequence). This CDR3 is built from 15 residues.

The chain employs TRBV7-3 and TRBJ1-5, with D perhaps TRBD1 (6 bases). This CDR3 comprises 16 residues. Germline assignment: CDR1 SGHTA and CDR2 FQGTGA. With 3 bases removed from V and 3 bases from J, the gap between germline ends came to 15 bases. The CDR3 sequence: CASSLAGVGSNQPQHF. As DNA, the CDR3 is TGTGCCAGCAGCTTGGCAGGGGTGGGTTCCAATCAGCCCCAGCATTTT.

The rearrangement links TRBV28 to TRBJ2-6; the match to TRBD1 covers 10 bases. This CDR3 is built from 17 residues. CDR1 is MDHEN, CDR2 SYDVKM, per germline. J gave up 1 base and V 6 bases, and 6 bases lay outside the gene matches. The CDR3 DNA reads as TGTGCCAGCAGCCCCGGGACAGGGGTTTCTGGGGCCAACGTCCTGACTTTC. The encoded protein is CASSPGTGVSGANVLTF.

J is TRBJ2-1 and V is TRBV24-1, with D unresolved. CDR1 and CDR2 from the germline V gene are KGHDR and SFDVKD. This CDR3 spans 11 amino acids. Trimming pared 8 bases from V and 6 bases from J, leaving 7 bases between. This CDR3 is CATMDSNEQFF. CDR3 nucleotide sequence: TGTGCCACCATGGATTCCAATGAGCAGTTCTTC.

This chain uses TRBV9 with TRBJ1-2, with D possibly matching TRBD1 (5 bases). The CDR3 extends over 16 amino acids. V was pared by 3 bases and J by 6 bases, with 21 bases between. From germline, CDR1 is SGDLS and CDR2 YYNGEE. CDR3 residues: CASSAGDGDFEDGYTF. As DNA, the CDR3 is TGTGCCAGCAGCGCCGGGGACGGCGATTTTGAGGATGGCTACACCTTC.

CDR3 in DNA: TGTGCCAGCAGCGTAGGGGACAGGGTTTCCTACGAGCAGTACTTC. The encoded protein is CASSVGDRVSYEQYF. The V gene is TRBV9, the J gene TRBJ2-7; TRBD1 matches 9 bases. Trimming removed 0 bases from V and 1 base from J; junction bases left unmatched: 2. This CDR3 is 15 amino acids long. Germline V CDR1 and CDR2: SGDLS, YYNGEE.